This TCR beta chain derives from a study of T-cell memory formation after mild COVID-19. Study details: TCR clusters were mostly confined to one donor each.

One entry per CDR3 protein, called by TCRdb with MiXCR from the 5' RACE reads. The table shows fewer than 350,000 distinct CDR3 sequences, with 13% to 15% occurring only once. General study findings and limits: Contracting CD4+ clones sat mainly in CM and EM; CD8+ in EMRA. Some clones that responded were present in memory (sampled pre-infection), which suggests cross-reactive memory joined. CD4/CD8 balance characterized clones contracting day 15 to 85, and CD4+ skew characterized later expanders.

This clonotype has a count of ten or more. Its specificity is unknown. J gave up 2 bases and V 6 bases, and 8 bases lay outside the gene matches. Per germline, CDR1 SGHRS and CDR2 YFSETQ. The CDR3 contains 16 residues. The sample comprised PBMCs or a T cell subset sorted from them (not recorded which). The TCR sequence derives from a man aged 18 to 29 who had mild COVID-19 (a few samples of this study predate the infection). Cell type and time point are not known. The chain joins TRBV5-1 to TRBJ2-1; TRBD2 aligns across 10 bases. For the CDR3, the DNA is TGCGCCAGCACCAAGGACGGGACTAGCGCCTACAATGAGCAGTTCTTC. Translated: CASTKDGTSAYNEQFF. Complete variable domain (other parts from reference TRBV5-1 and TRBJ2-1): KAGVTQTPRYLIKTRGQQVTLSCSPISGHRSVSWYQQTPGQGLQFLFEYFSETQRNKGNFPGRFSGRQFSNSRSEMNVSTLELGDSALYLCASTKDGTSAYNEQFFGPGTRLTVL.